This T cell receptor (beta chain) was captured by sequencing in a study of T cells in Graves' hyperthyroidism and ophthalmopathy. This CDR3 region has 16 residues. Germline CDR1 reads MNHNS; CDR2 reads SASEGT. The V gene lost 6 bases and the J gene lost 3 bases, with 18 bases spanning the gap. This clonotype was counted a few times. RNA transcripts were the template for amplifying TCR beta CDR3 regions. Carried out on the TCR CDR3, a first-round RT-PCR used the HTBI primer set. A single record per CDR3 protein comes from TCRdb applying MiXCR to the multiplex PCR reads. The sample lists about 300,000 distinct CDR3 sequences; less than 20% were seen once.

The sequence came from a man in his fifties or sixties with Graves' ophthalmopathy. The rearrangement links TRBV6-1 to TRBJ2-1; possibly TRBD2 for D (6 bases). Sequencing was performed on blood. The CDR3 DNA is TGTGCCAGCAGCGAAACTATTGGCGGGATCTACAATGAGCAGTTCTTC. It is translated as CASSETIGGIYNEQFF.